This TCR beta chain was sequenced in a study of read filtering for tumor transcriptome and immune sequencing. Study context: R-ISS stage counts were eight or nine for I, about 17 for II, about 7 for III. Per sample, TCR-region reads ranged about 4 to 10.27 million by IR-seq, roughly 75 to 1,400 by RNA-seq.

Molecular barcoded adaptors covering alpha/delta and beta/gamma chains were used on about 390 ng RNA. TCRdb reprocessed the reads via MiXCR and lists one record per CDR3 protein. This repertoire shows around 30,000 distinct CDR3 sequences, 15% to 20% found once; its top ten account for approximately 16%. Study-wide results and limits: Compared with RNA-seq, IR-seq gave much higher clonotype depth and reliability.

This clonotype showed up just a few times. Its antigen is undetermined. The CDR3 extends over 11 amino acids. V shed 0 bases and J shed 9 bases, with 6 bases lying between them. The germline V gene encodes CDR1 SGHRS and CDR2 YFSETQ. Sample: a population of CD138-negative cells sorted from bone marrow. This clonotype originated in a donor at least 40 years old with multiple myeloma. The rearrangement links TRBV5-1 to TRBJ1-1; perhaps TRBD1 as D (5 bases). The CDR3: CASSLGGKAFF. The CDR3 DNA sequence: TGCGCCAGCAGCTTGGGGGGGAAAGCTTTCTTT.